This T cell receptor (beta chain) was recorded in a study of shared clonotypes between healthy human individuals. In the study overall: The people who gave samples were a couple of women and a few men aged 18 to 49. Donors had three CD4 naive, three CD4 memory, two CD8 naive and one CD8 memory plate apiece.

The repertoire was sequenced with immunoSEQ multiplex PCR; TCRdb's copy has only in-frame clones and lacks some. The sample lists around 1.1 million clones, about 84% occurring once. Concerning this clone: The junction departs from germline at one end; a sequencing error may be responsible.

CDR1 and CDR2 from the germline V gene are LNHDA and SQIVND (reference sequence). The CDR3 contains 12 residues. Specimen: memory CD4+ T cells from PBMCs. Subset in this sample: CD45RA-negative fraction. The TCR sequence derives from a man between 18 and 29 years old in good health. Some clones in this sample may be carry-over from other donors' samples. The rearrangement uses TRBV19 and TRBJ2-2, with 8 bases identical to TRBD1. The CDR3 sequence is CGAGGFTGELFF. CDR3 in DNA: TGCGGTGCAGGGGGCTTTACCGGGGAGCTGTTTTTT.